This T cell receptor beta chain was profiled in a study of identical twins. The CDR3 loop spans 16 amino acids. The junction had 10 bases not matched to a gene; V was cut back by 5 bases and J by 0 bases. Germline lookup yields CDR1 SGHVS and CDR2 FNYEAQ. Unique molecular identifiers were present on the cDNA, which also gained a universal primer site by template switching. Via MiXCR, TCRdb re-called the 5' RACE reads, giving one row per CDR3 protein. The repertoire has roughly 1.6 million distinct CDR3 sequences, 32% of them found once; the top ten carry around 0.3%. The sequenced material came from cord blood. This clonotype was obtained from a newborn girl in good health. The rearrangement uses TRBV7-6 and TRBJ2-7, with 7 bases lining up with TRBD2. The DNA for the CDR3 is TGTGCCAGCAGCCCACGGACGGGGGGAAGCTCCTACGAGCAGTACTTC. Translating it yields CASSPRTGGSSYEQYF.